A single sample gave rise to the 2 T cell receptor beta chains below, sequenced in a study of blood T cell repertoires in COVID-19. Data came from immunoSEQ multiplex PCR; TCRdb stores just in-frame clones and leaves some out. The repertoire holds under 75,000 clones, 89% seen once, with 7% to 10% in the top ten. Material for sequencing was peripheral blood. These receptor sequences come from a man over 45 with active COVID-19.

This sequence joins TRBV6-1 and TRBJ2-3, with TRBD1 matching 7 bases. V shed 7 bases and J 2 bases; nucleotides not matched to a gene: 9. Germline lookup yields CDR1 MNHNS and CDR2 SASEGT. This CDR3 has 15 residues. This CDR3 reads CASIRDSFSTDTQYF. For the CDR3, the DNA is TGTGCCAGCATACGGGACAGTTTCTCCACAGATACGCAGTATTTT.

This chain links TRBV19 with TRBJ2-1; 14 nucleotides line up with TRBD2. CDR1 is LNHDA and CDR2 is SQIVND in the germline V gene (reference sequence). Trimming cost V 10 bases and J 9 bases; bases outside gene matches: 11. The CDR3 runs 15 residues. The CDR3 region is CATAGLAGGVGEQFF. The CDR3, as DNA: TGTGCCACCGCCGGACTAGCGGGGGGTGTTGGTGAGCAGTTCTTC.